This TCR beta chain appears in the sequencing data of a study of cytomegalovirus exposure and HLA in healthy donors. Study findings and constraints: Earlier results showed most TCR beta V segments being productive about 87% or about 30% of the time. A few CMV-associated chains proved CMV antigen-specific in vitro.

Though nominally healthy at sampling, donors likely had unrecorded immune exposures. Comment on this clone: Its matching antigen is unknown.

The germline V gene encodes CDR1 MNHEY and CDR2 SMNVEV (reference sequence). The CDR3 spans 14 residues. V shed 0 bases, J shed 6 bases, and the junction held 5 bases outside the gene matches. The PCR ran on 60 Vbeta and 13 Jbeta primers. Source study methods: A later analysis counted roughly 74 million unique TCR beta chains, some 11 million shared. TCRdb's copy holds only in-frame clones and misses some; the assay was immunoSEQ multiplex PCR. That table furnishes V, J and clone size, whereas the DNA furnished D and trimming. This sample has 100,000 to 150,000 clones; around 84% occur once, and the top ten carry almost 3%.

Input material: PBMCs. The V call is TRBV27, the J call TRBJ2-7; 7 nucleotides agree with TRBD1. The source is a woman aged 18-29 years in good health and CMV-seropositive. CDR3 nucleotide sequence: TGTGCCAGCAGTTTATCTGCACAGGGGATCGAGCAGTACTTC. This sequence encodes CASSLSAQGIEQYF.